Sequencing of this T cell receptor (beta chain) was carried out in a study of OX40 agonist ivuxolimab in advanced cancers. Overall study: Patients were infused with ivuxolimab every 2 weeks at 0.01 to 10 mg/kg.

Method: immunoSEQ multiplex PCR; TCRdb's copy keeps in-frame clones and lacks some. The data contain over 55,000 clones, roughly nine tenths of them singletons. Enrollment shut out patients with autoimmune disease history or systemic immunosuppression. Cycle 7 day 1, cycle 4 day 1, and baseline were the timepoints at which blood was sampled. CDR3 length: 12 amino acids. Germline V lookup: CDR1 SGHDT, CDR2 YYEEEE. Trimming shortened V by 9 bases and J by 9 bases, and 16 bases separated the two germline ends. This chain connects TRBV5-6 to TRBJ2-1; no clear D. The source is an adult with an advanced solid tumor such as melanoma, head and neck, liver or kidney cancer. Source: CD4+ or CD8+ T cells sorted from blood, taken in a trial of the OX40 agonist ivuxolimab. CDR3 protein: CATQPGWGEQFF. In nucleotides, the CDR3 is TGTGCCACCCAGCCGGGCTGGGGTGAGCAGTTCTTC.